Listed here are 8 T cell receptor beta chains from one sample, sequenced in a study of T cell responses to AZD1222 COVID-19 vaccine. TCRdb keeps only in-frame clones here, not all; method: immunoSEQ multiplex PCR. The sample carries about 82,000 clones, about 83% recorded once. The source material was peripheral blood, sampled 28 days after the second AZD1222 dose. The origin of the receptors is an adult who received the AZD1222 COVID-19 vaccine.

This clone was seen just once. This chain joins TRBV6-2 or TRBV6-3 and TRBJ1-1, with D uncertain. This CDR3 spans 14 amino acids. CDR1 is MNHEY, CDR2 SVGEGT, per germline. V gave up 5 bases and J gave up 2 bases, with 12 bases separating them. CDR3 loop: CASSTKRPNTEAFF. CDR3 bases: TGTGCCAGCAGTACCAAAAGACCTAACACTGAAGCTTTCTTT.

V is TRBV19 and J is TRBJ1-3, with 10 bases aligning to TRBD1. Germline CDR1 is LNHDA and CDR2 is SQIVND (reference sequence). V lost 6 bases, J lost 7 bases, and 6 bases stayed unmatched. The CDR3 covers 14 residues. CDR3 DNA sequence: TGTGCCAGTAGGACAGGGGGCTCTACGAACACCATATATTTT. Amino acids: CASRTGGSTNTIYF.

V and J are TRBV18 and TRBJ1-5; 10 bases fit TRBD1. Per the germline V gene, CDR1 is KGHSH and CDR2 is LQKENI. J lost 0 bases, V lost 5 bases, and 7 bases had no gene match. The CDR3 has 17 residues. DNA for the CDR3: TGTGCCAGCTCATCGGGACAGGGGAGAGGTAGCAATCAGCCCCAGCATTTT. As protein: CASSSGQGRGSNQPQHF.

V is TRBV6-2 or TRBV6-3 and J is TRBJ1-3, with 7 bases aligning to TRBD1. The trim removed 5 bases at V and 4 bases at J, leaving 11 bases unmatched. CDR3 length: 16 residues. In germline, CDR1 is MNHEY, CDR2 SVGEGT. The CDR3 loop is CASSLHRGTSGNTIYF. Written as DNA, the CDR3 is TGTGCCAGCAGTCTCCACAGGGGAACGTCGGGAAACACCATATATTTT.

The chain carries TRBV11-2 and TRBJ2-7; 11 bases are shared with TRBD2. With V trimmed by 7 bases and J by 2 bases, 4 bases remained unmatched. In germline, CDR1 is SGHAT, CDR2 FQNNGV. The CDR3 covers 14 residues. The CDR3 region has the DNA TGTGCCAGCATGCGACTAGCGGGGACCTACGAGCAGTACTTC. Its protein is CASMRLAGTYEQYF. The variable domain in full, completed from reference TRBV11-2 and TRBJ2-7, reads EAGVAQSPRYKIIEKRQSVAFWCNPISGHATLYWYQQILGQGPKLLIQFQNNGVVDDSQLPKDRFSAERLKGVDSTLKIQPAKLEDSAVYLCASMRLAGTYEQYFGPGTRLTVT.

V is TRBV3-1 (or the pseudogene TRBV3-2) and J is TRBJ2-2; D remains unclear. The CDR3 is 17 residues long. Germline CDR1 and CDR2: LGHDT and YNNKEL (reference sequence). Trimming removed 3 bases from V and 0 bases from J, with 14 bases in between. CDR3 region: CASSQVRWVANTGELFF. CDR3 in DNA: TGTGCCAGCAGCCAGGTTCGGTGGGTGGCGAACACCGGGGAGCTGTTTTTT.

The rearrangement uses TRBV5-6 and TRBJ2-1, with 9 bases matching TRBD2. Germline V gene sequence: CDR1 SGHDT, CDR2 YYEEEE. This CDR3 is 15 amino acids long. Trimming took 4 bases from V and 4 from J; bases not matched to a gene: 6. CDR3 sequence reads: CASSHGLAPYNEQFF. DNA of the CDR3: TGTGCCAGCAGCCATGGACTAGCGCCTTACAATGAGCAGTTCTTC.

This chain uses TRBV7-2 with TRBJ2-7; 11 nucleotides align to TRBD1. Per the germline V gene, CDR1 is SGHTA and CDR2 is FQGNSA. V shed 7 bases, J shed 3 bases, and the junction held 8 bases outside the gene matches. CDR3 length: 15 residues. CDR3 DNA: TGTGCCAGCACCTTCACCGGGACAGGGGGCTACGAGCAGTACTTC. It encodes CASTFTGTGGYEQYF.